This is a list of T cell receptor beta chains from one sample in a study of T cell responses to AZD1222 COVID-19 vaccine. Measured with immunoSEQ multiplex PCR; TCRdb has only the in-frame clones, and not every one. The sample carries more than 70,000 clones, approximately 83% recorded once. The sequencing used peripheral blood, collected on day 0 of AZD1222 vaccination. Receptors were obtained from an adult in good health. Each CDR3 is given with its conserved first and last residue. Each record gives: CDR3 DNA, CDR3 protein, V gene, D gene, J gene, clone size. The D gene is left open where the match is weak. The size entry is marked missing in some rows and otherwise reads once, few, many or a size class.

DNA: TGTGCCAGCAGTGAGAAGCAGGGTGCAACTAATGAAAAACTGTTTTTT; CDR3: CASSEKQGATNEKLFF; V: TRBV6-1; D: -; J: TRBJ1-4; size: -
DNA: TGTGCCAGCAGCTTAAGTATCGGGTATGGGGGTGACGAGCAGTACTTC; CDR3: CASSLSIGYGGDEQYF; V: TRBV7-2; D: -; J: TRBJ2-7; size: few
DNA: TGTGCCAGCAGTCTGAGACAGATTATTACTAGCTCTGGAAACACCATATATTTT; CDR3: CASSLRQIITSSGNTIYF; V: TRBV6-6; D: -; J: TRBJ1-3; size: few
DNA: TGCGCCAGCAGCTCCGGGACAGTAGAAGCTTTCTTT; CDR3: CASSSGTVEAFF; V: TRBV5-1; D: TRBD1; J: TRBJ1-1; size: -
DNA: TGTGCCAGCAGTTTATTGAAGGGGCGTACGCTCTACGAGCAGTACTTC; CDR3: CASSLLKGRTLYEQYF; V: TRBV28; D: -; J: TRBJ2-7; size: -
DNA: TGTGCCAGCTCCAGGGGGCCCGGGGCCAACGTCCTGACTTTC; CDR3: CASSRGPGANVLTF; V: TRBV6-5; D: TRBD1; J: TRBJ2-6; size: -
DNA: TGTGCCAGCAGCTCCCACCTAGAGAGAGTCACCGGGGAGCTGTTTTTT; CDR3: CASSSHLERVTGELFF; V: TRBV7-3; D: -; J: TRBJ2-2; size: once
DNA: TGTGCCAGCAGCTTAGTGGCGACTCCTTCGGAAGGCTACACCTTC; CDR3: CASSLVATPSEGYTF; V: TRBV7-2; D: -; J: TRBJ1-2; size: -
DNA: TGTGCCAGTAGTATCACAGGGGGAGAGGAAAACACCATATATTTT; CDR3: CASSITGGEENTIYF; V: TRBV19; D: TRBD1; J: TRBJ1-3; size: few
DNA: TGTGCCAGCGGCCGCCGGGGCGGCAACACCGGGGAGCTGTTTTTT; CDR3: CASGRRGGNTGELFF; V: TRBV6-4; D: -; J: TRBJ2-2; size: -
DNA: TGTGCCAGCAGTTCGCGGGGACTCCTCCGCTATGGCTACACCTTC; CDR3: CASSSRGLLRYGYTF; V: TRBV6-2/TRBV6-3; D: -; J: TRBJ1-2; size: -
DNA: TGCGCCAGCAGTGAGTCCGGGGACAGCCCAGAAGCTTTCTTT; CDR3: CASSESGDSPEAFF; V: TRBV10-1; D: TRBD1; J: TRBJ1-1; size: -
DNA: TGTGCCAGCAGTTTGGGACAGGGTCGTCAGCCCCAGCATTTT; CDR3: CASSLGQGRQPQHF; V: TRBV28; D: TRBD1; J: TRBJ1-5; size: -
DNA: TGTGCCAGCAGCTGGGGGGGGGTTTCTGGAAACACCATATATTTT; CDR3: CASSWGGVSGNTIYF; V: TRBV7-2; D: -; J: TRBJ1-3; size: -
DNA: TGTGCCAGCAGCTTGTACGGGGGTGGGACTGAAGCTTTCTTT; CDR3: CASSLYGGGTEAFF; V: TRBV5-5; D: -; J: TRBJ1-1; size: -
DNA: TGTGCCAGCTCACCCCGGGACAGCAGGGGCGAGCAGTACTTC; CDR3: CASSPRDSRGEQYF; V: TRBV18; D: TRBD1; J: TRBJ2-7; size: once
DNA: TGTGCCAGCAGCCTAGGGAGGGGCACAGATACGCAGTATTTT; CDR3: CASSLGRGTDTQYF; V: TRBV7-3; D: TRBD2; J: TRBJ2-3; size: -
DNA: TGTGCCAGCGGCAAATACAGGGTGTCTTCCTACGAGCAGTACTTC; CDR3: CASGKYRVSSYEQYF; V: TRBV28; D: -; J: TRBJ2-7; size: -
DNA: TGCGCCAGCAGCCAAGAACTGAGCTCCTACAATGAGCAGTTCTTC; CDR3: CASSQELSSYNEQFF; V: TRBV4-1; D: -; J: TRBJ2-1; size: -
DNA: TGTGCCAGCAGTGACCCAGTCGTCTGGGGCGGGTACAACACCGGGGAGCTGTTTTTT; CDR3: CASSDPVVWGGYNTGELFF; V: TRBV2; D: -; J: TRBJ2-2; size: -
DNA: TGTGCCTGGAGTTACCGGGACAGGGGCTACGAGCAGTACTTC; CDR3: CAWSYRDRGYEQYF; V: TRBV30; D: TRBD1; J: TRBJ2-7; size: -
DNA: TGTGCCAGCAGCTTCGGGACACCTAATCAGCCCCAGCATTTT; CDR3: CASSFGTPNQPQHF; V: TRBV7-2; D: -; J: TRBJ1-5; size: -
DNA: TGCAGCGTTGAAGCCCCCGGGGCGGGAGACCCCAATGAGCAGTTCTTC; CDR3: CSVEAPGAGDPNEQFF; V: TRBV29-1; D: TRBD2; J: TRBJ2-1; size: -
DNA: TGTGCCAGCAGCCGTACGGGACAAACCTACGAGCAGTACTTC; CDR3: CASSRTGQTYEQYF; V: TRBV11-3; D: -; J: TRBJ2-7; size: -